A selection of T cell receptor beta chains follows, all from one sample in a study of blood T cell repertoires in COVID-19. The method was immunoSEQ multiplex PCR; TCRdb's version includes in-frame clones alone and lacks a portion of them. Among around 250,000 clones listed, around 87% were seen once. Sequencing input: peripheral blood. These receptors were obtained from a woman in her 70s with active or convalescent COVID-19. CDR3s include the opening cysteine and the closing phenylalanine or tryptophan.

j_call	v_call	cdr3_aa
TRBJ2-3	TRBV11-2	CASSLPLPQRRSTDTQYF
TRBJ1-1	TRBV19	CASRPLGGTEAFF
TRBJ2-7	TRBV6-5	CASIRQGSDYEQYF
TRBJ1-5	TRBV3-1/TRBV3-2	CASSPRDRLNQPQHF
TRBJ1-2	TRBV7-2	CASSPLLPSQVDF
TRBJ1-2	TRBV19	CASSSPRGLGYGYTF
TRBJ2-3	TRBV5-8	CASSLGQPTDTQYF
TRBJ2-1	TRBV14	CASHWLAAYNEQFF
TRBJ1-6	TRBV15	CATSRDSPASGSPLHF
TRBJ1-4	TRBV24-1	CATSTGLGTNEKLFF
TRBJ1-1	TRBV12-5	CASGLVHGTGATEAFF
TRBJ2-3	TRBV10-3	CAASPGPGNTDTQYF
TRBJ2-1	TRBV12-5	CASGLGQGARNEQFF
TRBJ2-5	TRBV3-1/TRBV3-2	CASSQDRVQYF
TRBJ1-1	TRBV14	CASSLLRGGEAFF
TRBJ2-7	TRBV19	CATYITSTYEQYF
TRBJ1-5	TRBV4-1	CASSQDLLGGTNQPQHF
TRBJ1-4	TRBV5-8	CASSDGTGFATNEKLFF
TRBJ1-3	TRBV4-2	CASSQGGDGNTIYF
TRBJ1-4	TRBV12-3/TRBV12-4	CASLEVGGGKLFF
TRBJ2-1	TRBV7-2	CASSPGTSVGSSYNEQFF
TRBJ1-6	TRBV10-3	CAIRPSSYNSPLHF
TRBJ1-1	TRBV18	CASSPPNRPNTEAFF
TRBJ1-3	TRBV11-2	CASCLAGPGNTIYF
TRBJ2-3	TRBV4-1	CASSLEASTDTQYF
TRBJ2-4	TRBV13	CASSSRTGGTAYVAKNIQYF
TRBJ2-7	TRBV29-1	CSVRTGNYEQYF
TRBJ2-5	TRBV27	CASSLGGQGAWSEETQYF
TRBJ1-3	TRBV6-5	CASSSGTGNTIYF
TRBJ1-1	TRBV19	CATMSGGEDMRNTEAFF
TRBJ1-3	TRBV10-3	CAISAGNTIYF
TRBJ2-1	TRBV21-1	CASRSGGDEQFF
TRBJ1-1	TRBV19	CASSMTGANTEAFF
TRBJ1-2	TRBV11-2	CASSPQGIGYTF
TRBJ2-1	TRBV3-1/TRBV3-2	CASSLRLASYNEQFF
TRBJ2-1	TRBV27	CASSSRYNEQFF
TRBJ2-7	TRBV6-2/TRBV6-3	CASSSPSNRGSYEQYF
TRBJ1-2	TRBV5-1	CASTTRQGNKGYTF
TRBJ1-2	TRBV24-1	CATSDGGGYTF
TRBJ1-3	TRBV7-2	CASVLQGAKGNTIYF
TRBJ2-5	TRBV12-3/TRBV12-4	CASTAREETQYF
TRBJ1-4	TRBV4-1	CASSIRPNRDATNEKLFF
TRBJ1-2	TRBV9	CASSAVYGYTF
TRBJ2-1	TRBV19	CASRTSGHEQFF
TRBJ1-1	TRBV11-2	CASSLVGTGGNTEAFF
TRBJ1-4	TRBV18	CASSPRQATNEKLFF
TRBJ1-1	TRBV7-8	CASSLARAAGETLGVRTEAFF
TRBJ1-2	TRBV24-1	CATSDAGYGYTF
TRBJ1-6	TRBV19	CASRGGQGSSYNSPLHF
TRBJ1-2	TRBV2	CAIQGDGDYGYTF
TRBJ1-2	TRBV7-2	CASSHFDPGQYGYTF
TRBJ1-1	TRBV19	CASSQTGINTEAFF
TRBJ1-1	TRBV20-1	CSAFSRPEAFF
TRBJ2-6	TRBV18	CASSPIAGANVLTF
TRBJ2-3	TRBV24-1	CATRGDRLKDTQYF
TRBJ2-5	TRBV19	CASSIRGGTQYF
TRBJ2-3	TRBV7-2	CASRGEEDTQYF